The present entry profiles one TCR beta chain with its context. J was trimmed by 2 bases and V by 5 bases; bases with no gene match: 6. Germline V gene sequence: CDR1 SGHAT, CDR2 FQNNGV. CDR3 length equals 14 residues. This sample was taken from a study of blood T cells in healthy people across ages. Through a sample-barcoded 5' primer and a J-beta primer mix, a second PCR was run for roughly 6 to 12 cycles. TCRdb reprocessed the 5' RACE reads via MiXCR and lists one record per CDR3 protein. The sample holds over a million distinct CDR3 sequences; approximately 59% are singletons and the top ten take under 8.5%.

The sample comprised blood. The clonotype originates from a man between 18 and 35 years old in good health. V and J are TRBV11-2 and TRBJ2-7; 7 nucleotides line up with TRBD2. CDR3 region: CASSHRTRPYEQYF. CDR3 DNA sequence: TGTGCCAGCAGCCATCGGACTAGGCCCTACGAGCAGTACTTC.